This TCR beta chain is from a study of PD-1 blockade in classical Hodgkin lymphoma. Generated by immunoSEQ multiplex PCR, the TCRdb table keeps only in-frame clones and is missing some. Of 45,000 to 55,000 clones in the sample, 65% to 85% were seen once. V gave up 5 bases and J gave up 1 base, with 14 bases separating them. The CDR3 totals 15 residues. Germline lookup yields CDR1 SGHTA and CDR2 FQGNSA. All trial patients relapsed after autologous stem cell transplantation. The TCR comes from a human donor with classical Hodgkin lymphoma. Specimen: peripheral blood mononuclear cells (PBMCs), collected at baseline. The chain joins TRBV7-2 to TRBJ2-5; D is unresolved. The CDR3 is CASSLRTLRQETQYF. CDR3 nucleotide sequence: TGTGCCAGCAGCCTCCGGACCCTACGCCAAGAGACCCAGTACTTC.